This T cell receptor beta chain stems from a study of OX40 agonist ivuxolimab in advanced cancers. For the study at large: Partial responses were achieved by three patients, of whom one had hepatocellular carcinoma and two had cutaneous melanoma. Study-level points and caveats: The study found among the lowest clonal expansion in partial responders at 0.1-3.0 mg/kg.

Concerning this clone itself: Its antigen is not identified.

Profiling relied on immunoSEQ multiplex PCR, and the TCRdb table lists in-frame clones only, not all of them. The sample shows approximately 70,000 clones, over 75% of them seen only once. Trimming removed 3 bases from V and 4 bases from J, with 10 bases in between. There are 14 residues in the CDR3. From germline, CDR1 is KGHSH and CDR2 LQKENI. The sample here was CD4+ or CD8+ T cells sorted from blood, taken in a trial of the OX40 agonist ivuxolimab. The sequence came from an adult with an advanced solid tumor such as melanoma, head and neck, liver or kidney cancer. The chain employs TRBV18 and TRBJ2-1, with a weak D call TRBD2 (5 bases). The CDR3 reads CASSPSLEYNEQFF. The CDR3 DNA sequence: TGTGCCAGCTCACCCTCACTAGAGTACAATGAGCAGTTCTTC.